These 20 T cell receptor beta chains were all obtained from the same sample, sequenced in a study of radiation and T cells in renal cell carcinoma (dated by TCRdb to the early 2020s). The sample's time point, from its label and the paper: blood 2 weeks post-SBRT. The treatment or condition label, read with the paper, signifies: 15 Gy SBRT to primary tumor, nephrectomy 4 weeks later. The library was built by means of the immunoSEQ multiplex PCR assay. TCRdb stores this immuneACCESS table with in-frame sequences only. Part of the clones is absent; in the studies checked, under half of the shortfall reflects unresolved V genes, and no reason is known for the rest. The table for this sample lists 120,000 or so clones; roughly 91% of them were counted only once. The top ten hold nearly 6% of the sample. The specimen comprised blood, sampled from a patient whose treatment included radiotherapy and nephrectomy. The receptors stem from a woman aged 70-85 years with renal cell carcinoma.

This clone was picked up a small number of times. V is TRBV30 and J is TRBJ1-1, with 8 bases fitting TRBD1. Germline lookup yields CDR1 GTSNPN and CDR2 SVGIG (reference sequence). J gave up 1 base and V 0 bases, and 16 bases lay outside the gene matches. CDR3 length: 19 amino acids. The CDR3 bases are TGTGCCTGGAGTGTGATAGGCATGACAGGGGCAAATAAGAACACTGAAGCTTTCTTT. Protein product: CAWSVIGMTGANKNTEAFF.

In its sample, this clone was seen once. The V call is TRBV5-4, the J call TRBJ1-1; 11 nucleotides line up with TRBD1. V gave up 4 bases and J gave up 4 bases; unmatched junction bases: 6. Germline V lookup: CDR1 SGHNT, CDR2 YYREEE (reference sequence). The CDR3 runs to 15 residues. The DNA for the CDR3 is TGTGCCAGCAGCCCTGGACAGGGGGCGGTCACTGAAGCTTTCTTT. As protein: CASSPGQGAVTEAFF.

The sample holds one count of this clone. This rearrangement joins TRBV2 to TRBJ1-1, with TRBD1 identical over 8 bases. This CDR3 spans 14 amino acids. V was pared by 1 base and J by 5 bases, with 3 bases of the junction left unmatched. The germline V gene encodes CDR1 SNHLY and CDR2 FYNNEI. The chain's CDR3 is CASSEETGVTEAFF. The CDR3 nucleotides read TGTGCCAGCAGTGAAGAGACAGGGGTTACTGAAGCTTTCTTT.

This clone came up a few times. V and J are TRBV9 and TRBJ2-1; D possibly corresponds to TRBD1 (6 bases). CDR1 is SGDLS and CDR2 is YYNGEE in the germline V gene. V lost 4 bases and J lost 3, with 17 bases in between. The CDR3 extends over 16 amino acids. Here the CDR3 reads CASSPSGGHLYNEQFF. The CDR3 DNA follows: TGTGCCAGCAGCCCCTCTGGGGGACACCTCTACAATGAGCAGTTCTTC.

The chain carries TRBV5-1 and TRBJ2-2, with D perhaps being TRBD1 or TRBD2 (5 bases each). The CDR3 runs to 14 residues. The germline V gene encodes CDR1 SGHRS and CDR2 YFSETQ. V gave up 3 bases and J gave up 8 bases, with 14 bases separating them. In DNA form, the CDR3 reads TGCGCCAGCAGCTGGGGGAACACTCGGGGGGAGCTGTTTTTT. Its translation is CASSWGNTRGELFF.

In DNA, the CDR3 is TGTGCCATCCAGCGGAACAGGGACACCGGGGAGCTGTTTTTT. The encoded protein is CAIQRNRDTGELFF. The chain has TRBV10-3 and TRBJ2-2; TRBD1 is a possible D gene (6 bases). From germline, CDR1 is ENHRY and CDR2 SYGVKD. This CDR3 has 14 residues. The ends were cut back, 8 bases at V and 3 bases at J, with 13 bases in the middle.

V and J are TRBV5-8 and TRBJ1-1; 7 nucleotides match TRBD1. Trimming at V came to 1 base and at J to 6 bases, leaving 6 bases not matched to a gene. The CDR3 is 14 amino acids. Germline loops: CDR1 SGHTS, CDR2 YDEGEE. The CDR3 here is CASSLYRGRAEAFF. For the CDR3, the DNA is TGTGCCAGCAGCTTGTATAGGGGGCGGGCTGAAGCTTTCTTT.

This rearrangement joins TRBV19 to TRBJ1-1; no clear D gene. V was cut by 3 bases and J by 6 bases, with 5 bases left in between. CDR3 length: 11 residues. Germline lookup yields CDR1 LNHDA and CDR2 SQIVND (reference sequence). The CDR3 here is CASSIMAEAFF. The CDR3 DNA follows: TGTGCCAGTAGTATTATGGCTGAAGCTTTCTTT.

The J gene is TRBJ1-5, the V gene TRBV28; the D is unclear. This CDR3 has 12 residues. Trimming took off 8 bases at V and 5 bases at J, with 10 bases between the two ends. Germline CDR1 MDHEN, CDR2 SYDVKM. CDR3 nucleotides: TGTGCCAGCCAAGTTAACGATCAGCCCCAGCATTTT. It specifies CASQVNDQPQHF.

The chain couples TRBV6-6 to TRBJ1-5, with 11 bases identical to TRBD1. The CDR3 has 15 residues. V lost 6 bases, J lost 6 bases, and 7 bases stayed unmatched. Per germline, CDR1 MNHNY and CDR2 SVGAGI (reference sequence). CDR3 region: CASRPDRGPAQPQHF. In DNA form, the CDR3 reads TGTGCCAGCAGACCGGACAGGGGGCCGGCTCAGCCCCAGCATTTT.

The chain is built from TRBV5-4 and TRBJ2-7; perhaps TRBD2 as D (6 bases). Germline V gene lookup returns CDR1 SGHNT and CDR2 YYREEE (reference sequence). The CDR3 has 14 amino acids. V was clipped by 4 bases and J by 3 bases, with 14 bases between them. This CDR3 is CASSRDSTNYEQYF. DNA for the CDR3: TGTGCCAGCAGCCGGGACTCCACTAACTACGAGCAGTACTTC.

This chain links TRBV10-3 with TRBJ1-1; 7 nucleotides line up with TRBD1. Germline V CDR1 and CDR2: ENHRY, SYGVKD. The CDR3 extends over 13 amino acids. V was pared by 7 bases and J by 1 base, with 3 bases of the junction left unmatched. The CDR3 loop is CAINQGENTEAFF. CDR3 nucleotides: TGTGCCATCAATCAGGGGGAGAACACTGAAGCTTTCTTT.

The CDR3 region has the DNA TGTGCCAGCAGTTACGGGCGGGGGGGCGACGAGACCCAGTACTTC. Residues: CASSYGRGGDETQYF. This chain connects TRBV6-5 to TRBJ2-5, with 9 bases identical to TRBD2. V lost 2 bases to trimming and J lost 5 bases; unmatched junction nucleotides: 6. The CDR3 has 15 amino acids. CDR1 and CDR2 (germline): MNHEY, SVGAGI.

V gene TRBV28 combines with J gene TRBJ1-2, with 10 bases aligning to TRBD1. This CDR3 region has 16 residues. CDR1 and CDR2 from the germline V gene are MDHEN and SYDVKM. Germline trimming cut 6 bases from V and 6 bases from J; bases unmatched to any gene: 13. CDR3 region: CASSNTLGTGVNGYTF. The CDR3 DNA follows: TGTGCCAGCAGCAATACCCTGGGGACAGGGGTGAATGGCTACACCTTC.

The chain joins TRBV4-3 to TRBJ2-1; the match to TRBD2 covers 9 bases. The CDR3 is made up of 15 amino acids. The germline V gene has CDR1 LGHNA and CDR2 YSLEER. Trimming removed 4 bases from V and 4 bases from J; junction bases left unmatched: 5. CDR3 coding DNA: TGCGCCAGCAGCCGCTCTAGCGGGGTTTACAATGAGCAGTTCTTC. Amino acid sequence: CASSRSSGVYNEQFF.

This chain uses TRBV5-6 with TRBJ2-3, with 12 bases lining up with TRBD2. The V gene end was trimmed by 6 bases and the J gene end by 2 bases; junction bases not matched to a gene: 4. This CDR3 is 15 amino acids long. Germline values: CDR1 SGHDT, CDR2 YYEEEE. The DNA for the CDR3 is TGTGCCAGCACCCGACTAGCGGGGGACACAGATACGCAGTATTTT. Protein sequence: CASTRLAGDTDTQYF.

This clone was recorded a few times. CDR3 region: CATSRERGGNEQFF. CDR3 nucleotides: TGTGCCACCAGCAGAGAGCGGGGGGGCAATGAGCAGTTCTTC. This chain uses TRBV15 with TRBJ2-1; 9 positions agree with TRBD2. This CDR3 spans 14 amino acids. Germline CDR1 and CDR2: LNHNV and YYDKDF (reference sequence). V gave up 0 bases and J gave up 6 bases; unmatched junction bases: 0.

The chain has TRBV7-8 and TRBJ2-1; 12 bases fit TRBD2. Germline V gene sequence: CDR1 SGHVS, CDR2 FQNEAQ. V was pared by 5 bases and J by 7 bases, with 12 bases of the junction left unmatched. The CDR3 runs to 17 residues. CDR3 region: CASSRRRLAGGPNEQFF. The CDR3 coding sequence is TGTGCCAGCAGCCGCCGCCGGCTAGCGGGGGGGCCGAATGAGCAGTTCTTC.

The chain has TRBV7-9 and TRBJ2-3; no clear D gene. V was shortened by 0 bases and J by 6 bases, with 4 bases between the two germline ends. The germline V gene has CDR1 SEHNR and CDR2 FQNEAQ (reference sequence). CDR3 length: 12 amino acids. This CDR3 is CASSLAVDTQYF. In DNA, the CDR3 is TGTGCCAGCAGCTTAGCCGTGGATACGCAGTATTTT. The full variable domain, completed using reference TRBV7-9 and TRBJ2-3, is DTGVSQNPRHKITKRGQNVTFRCDPISEHNRLYWYRQTLGQGPEFLTYFQNEAQLEKSRLLSDRFSAERPKGSFSTLEIQRTEQGDSAMYLCASSLAVDTQYFGPGTRLTVL.

The rearrangement uses TRBV5-8 and TRBJ2-3; perhaps TRBD2 as D (5 bases). The CDR3 totals 16 residues. V was cut by 0 bases and J by 4 bases, with 15 bases left in between. Germline CDR1 and CDR2: SGHTS and YDEGEE. The CDR3, as DNA: TGTGCCAGCAGCTTGGCCCCCAAGAGGGTTTCAGATACGCAGTATTTT. It codes for CASSLAPKRVSDTQYF.